Below, 8 T cell receptor beta chains from the same sample are listed, as sequenced in a study of blood T cell repertoires in COVID-19. The protocol was immunoSEQ multiplex PCR, while the TCRdb copy is restricted to in-frame clones and leaves out a portion. Among approximately 110,000 clones listed, about two thirds were seen once. Sequenced sample: peripheral blood. These receptors were obtained from a human donor with acute or convalescent COVID-19. The donor label of this sample is uncertain.

V is TRBV27 and J is TRBJ2-4, with TRBD1 matching over 9 bases. V trimming: 7 bases; J trimming: 6 bases; junction bases outside the gene matches: 10. The germline gives CDR1 MNHEY, CDR2 SMNVEV (reference sequence). This CDR3 is 15 amino acids long. This chain's CDR3 is CASTYRGRSRNIQYF. The CDR3 region has the DNA TGTGCCAGCACTTACAGGGGGCGCTCCCGAAACATTCAGTACTTC.

CDR3: CASSLSREDPQETQYF. The CDR3 DNA sequence: TGTGCCAGCAGTTTAAGTAGGGAGGACCCGCAAGAGACCCAGTACTTC. The gene calls are TRBV27 and TRBJ2-5, with D possibly being TRBD2 (6 bases). Germline lookup yields CDR1 MNHEY and CDR2 SMNVEV (reference sequence). V was clipped by 2 bases and J by 2 bases, with 15 bases between them. The CDR3 spans 16 residues.

The chain combines TRBV2 with TRBJ2-5; D call uncertain. Trimming removed 6 bases from V and 4 bases from J, with 3 bases in between. Germline loops: CDR1 SNHLY, CDR2 FYNNEI. This CDR3 has 10 amino acids. The CDR3 loop is CASSRETQYF. The CDR3 DNA sequence: TGTGCCAGCAGCCGAGAGACCCAGTACTTC. The variable domain in full, with the rest retrieved from reference TRBV2 and TRBJ2-5, is EPEVTQTPSHQVTQMGQEVILRCVPISNHLYFYWYRQILGQKVEFLVSFYNNEISEKSEIFDDQFSVERPDGSNFTLKIRSTKLEDSAMYFCASSRETQYFGPGTRLLVL.

V gene TRBV19 combines with J gene TRBJ1-1, with 7 nucleotides matching TRBD1. The ends lost 5 bases at V and 4 bases at J; junction bases unmatched: 10. Germline V gene lookup returns CDR1 LNHDA and CDR2 SQIVND (reference sequence). The CDR3 has 15 residues. Here the CDR3 reads CASSVYRGESTEAFF. The CDR3 DNA reads as TGTGCCAGTAGTGTATACAGGGGAGAAAGCACTGAAGCTTTCTTT. Full variable domain (rest looked up from reference TRBV19 and TRBJ1-1): DGGITQSPKYLFRKEGQNVTLSCEQNLNHDAMYWYRQDPGQGLRLIYYSQIVNDFQKGDIAEGYSVSREKKESFPLTVTSAQKNPTAFYLCASSVYRGESTEAFFGQGTRLTVV.

The chain has TRBV29-1 and TRBJ2-7, with a tentative D call TRBD2 (6 bases). The V end lost 5 bases, the J end lost 3 bases, and 11 bases lay between the germline ends. From germline, CDR1 is SQVTM and CDR2 ANQGSEA. The CDR3 runs 12 residues. The CDR3 DNA follows: TGCAGCGTTCGACTAGTTGACTACGAGCAGTACTTC. It codes for CSVRLVDYEQYF.

The chain is built from TRBV3-1 (or the pseudogene TRBV3-2) and TRBJ1-2; the D gene is possibly TRBD1 (5 bases). Germline loops: CDR1 LGHDT, CDR2 YNNKEL (reference sequence). Trimming left V 4 bases short and J 8 bases short, with 11 bases between. This CDR3 has 12 amino acids. The CDR3 sequence: CASSRDFRGYTF. DNA of the CDR3: TGTGCCAGCAGCCGGGACTTTAGGGGCTACACCTTC.

V is TRBV7-9 and J is TRBJ2-3; 7 bases align to TRBD2. The germline V gene encodes CDR1 SEHNR and CDR2 FQNEAQ (reference sequence). J lost 2 bases, V lost 0 bases, and 2 bases had no gene match. CDR3 size: 15 residues. The CDR3 nucleotides are TGTGCCAGCAGCTTAGCCGGGGGGTCCACAGATACGCAGTATTTT. Protein: CASSLAGGSTDTQYF.

The chain joins TRBV12-5 to TRBJ1-1; 8 nucleotides line up with TRBD1. The V and J ends lost 6 bases and 1 base, in that order; junction bases with no gene match: 10. CDR1 and CDR2 (germline): LGHNT, FRNRAP. The CDR3 covers 16 residues. The CDR3 reads CASGRGQGAGNTEAFF. CDR3 nucleotides: TGTGCTAGTGGACGAGGGCAGGGGGCTGGGAACACTGAAGCTTTCTTT.